Following are 2 T cell receptor beta chains from one sample sequenced in a study of blood T cell repertoires in COVID-19. Data came from immunoSEQ multiplex PCR; TCRdb stores just in-frame clones and leaves some out. The table includes 100,000 to 150,000 clones, over 75% detected once. Sequenced sample: peripheral blood. Receptors originate from an elderly woman with acute or convalescent COVID-19.

This rearrangement joins TRBV3-1 (or the pseudogene TRBV3-2) to TRBJ2-5; 7 nucleotides agree with TRBD2. In germline, CDR1 is LGHDT, CDR2 YNNKEL (reference sequence). This CDR3 has 13 residues. The junction had 0 bases not matched to a gene; V was cut back by 1 base and J by 4 bases. The CDR3 bases are TGTGCCAGCAGCCAAGCTAGCGGAGAGACCCAGTACTTC. It translates to CASSQASGETQYF.

The chain links TRBV15 to TRBJ2-7; no clear D gene. The V gene's germline CDR1 is LNHNV and CDR2 YYDKDF (reference sequence). Deletions cut 1 base from V and 0 bases from J, with 13 bases between. The CDR3 extends over 16 amino acids. CDR3 coding DNA: TGTGCCACCAGCAGAGTAAGCCGACACAGCTCCTACGAGCAGTACTTC. It is translated as CATSRVSRHSSYEQYF.